Below are 21 T cell receptor beta chains sequenced from a single sample in a study of T cells in localized non-small cell lung cancer. The method was immunoSEQ multiplex PCR; TCRdb's version includes in-frame clones alone and lacks a portion of them. In the table there are about 9,600 clones, around 91% of which are singletons. The sample was peripheral blood, taken before any cancer treatment. These receptors were obtained from a male donor aged 60 or over with stage III squamous cell lung carcinoma.

This clone appeared once. The chain employs TRBV6-6 and TRBJ1-3; perhaps TRBD1 as D (6 bases). Germline CDR1 is MNHNY and CDR2 is SVGAGI (reference sequence). V was trimmed by 8 bases and J by 0 bases, leaving 14 bases between them. The CDR3 has 15 amino acids. In DNA, the CDR3 is TGTGCCAGCCAGATACAGGGAAGCTCTGGAAACACCATATATTTT. This encodes CASQIQGSSGNTIYF.

J is TRBJ1-2 and V is TRBV28, with a weak D call TRBD1 (5 bases). CDR3 length equals 12 residues. Trimming removed 6 bases at V and 7 bases at J, with 12 bases between. Per the germline V gene, CDR1 is MDHEN and CDR2 is SYDVKM. CDR3 DNA sequence: TGTGCCAGCAGCCCCCCGGGACGTGGCTACACCTTC. Protein: CASSPPGRGYTF.

This chain joins TRBV28 and TRBJ2-7; no definite D call. The germline V and J ends were trimmed by 3 bases and 0 bases, with 12 bases remaining between them. Germline V gene data show CDR1 as MDHEN and CDR2 as SYDVKM. CDR3 length: 15 residues. CDR3 sequence reads: CASSFQFISSYEQYF. The CDR3 region has the DNA TGTGCCAGCAGTTTTCAGTTCATCTCCTCCTACGAGCAGTACTTC.

The chain links TRBV2 to TRBJ2-3; weak D call: TRBD2 (6 bases). This CDR3 is built from 13 residues. Germline V gene sequence: CDR1 SNHLY, CDR2 FYNNEI. V was clipped by 8 bases and J by 2 bases, with 11 bases between them. In nucleotides, the CDR3 is TGTGCCAGCTTTGCGGGGCACACAGATACGCAGTATTTT. It codes for CASFAGHTDTQYF.

This clone was counted a single time. This sequence joins TRBV5-4 and TRBJ1-1; 7 bases fit TRBD1. V shed 4 bases and J 0 bases; nucleotides not matched to a gene: 6. Germline CDR1 reads SGHNT; CDR2 reads YYREEE (reference sequence). The CDR3 is made up of 15 amino acids. The DNA for the CDR3 is TGTGCCAGCAGCCGAGGGGACAGCATGAACACTGAAGCTTTCTTT. Protein sequence: CASSRGDSMNTEAFF.

The genes are TRBV28 and TRBJ2-1; D could derive from TRBD1 or TRBD2 (5 bases each). Germline lookup yields CDR1 MDHEN and CDR2 SYDVKM. The CDR3 sequence is 14 residues long. V was clipped by 6 bases and J by 9 bases, with 18 bases between them. CDR3 loop: CASRPPPFGGEQFF. The CDR3 DNA follows: TGTGCCAGCAGGCCCCCTCCATTTGGGGGTGAGCAGTTCTTC.

V is TRBV15 and J is TRBJ2-7; the D gene is possibly TRBD2 (5 bases). V gave up 0 bases and J gave up 7 bases, with 10 bases separating them. CDR3 length: 13 amino acids. Germline V gene lookup returns CDR1 LNHNV and CDR2 YYDKDF (reference sequence). The CDR3 sequence is CATSRDSPGEQYF. DNA for the CDR3: TGTGCCACCAGCAGAGACAGCCCGGGGGAGCAGTACTTC.

This chain's CDR3 is CASSQGAGNNYGYTF. CDR3 bases: TGTGCCAGCAGCCAAGGAGCAGGGAATAACTATGGCTACACCTTC. The chain is built from TRBV7-2 and TRBJ1-2; weak D call: TRBD1 (5 bases). The CDR3 runs 15 residues. Trimming stripped 5 bases from V and 1 base from J, with 14 bases between. Looked up from germline, CDR1 is SGHTA and CDR2 is FQGNSA.

This chain uses TRBV6-1 with TRBJ1-2; weak D call: TRBD1 (6 bases). Trimming took 0 bases from V and 6 from J, leaving 17 bases between them. Per germline, CDR1 MNHNS and CDR2 SASEGT. This CDR3 contains 16 residues. CDR3 DNA sequence: TGTGCCAGCAGTGAAGCGCGAGGGGGGGTCGGAAATGGCTACACCTTC. This translates into CASSEARGGVGNGYTF.

This sequence joins TRBV5-3 and TRBJ1-2, with TRBD1 as a possible D gene (6 bases). TRBV5-3 is known as an ORF, though its function is uncertain. Trimming stripped 8 bases from V and 5 bases from J, with 22 bases between. The CDR3 runs 15 residues. The chain's CDR3 is CASTLLGGGPYGYTF. CDR3 nucleotide sequence: TGTGCCAGCACCCTCTTGGGTGGGGGGCCTTATGGCTACACCTTC.

The chain links TRBV7-9 to TRBJ1-1; D unclear. This CDR3 is built from 12 residues. Germline values: CDR1 SEHNR, CDR2 FQNEAQ (reference sequence). V lost 5 bases, J lost 0 bases, and 4 bases lay in between. The CDR3 bases are TGTGCCAGCAGCCGGCTGAACACTGAAGCTTTCTTT. Translation gives CASSRLNTEAFF.

The table lists this clone with a count of one. This chain uses TRBV5-1 with TRBJ1-3; the D gene is possibly TRBD1 (6 bases). The germline gives CDR1 SGHRS, CDR2 YFSETQ. V dropped 4 bases and J dropped 7 bases, with 18 bases sitting between them. The length of the CDR3 is 15 residues. CDR3: CASSETGFSGNTIYF. In DNA, the CDR3 is TGCGCCAGCAGCGAGACAGGTTTCTCGGGTAACACCATATATTTT.

In its sample, this clone was seen a few times. This sequence joins TRBV4-3 and TRBJ1-2; D possibly corresponds to TRBD1 (6 bases). The V and J ends lost 4 bases and 6 bases respectively, with 18 bases between them. The CDR3 consists of 15 residues. Germline V gene data show CDR1 as LGHNA and CDR2 as YSLEER. The CDR3 loop reads CASSRSGGGQNGYTF. CDR3 coding DNA: TGCGCCAGCAGCCGTTCCGGGGGGGGGCAAAATGGCTACACCTTC.

The CDR3 loop is CASSLDGMNTEAFF. CDR3 coding DNA: TGCGCCAGCAGCTTGGATGGGATGAACACTGAAGCTTTCTTT. The V call is TRBV5-1, the J call TRBJ1-1; D call uncertain. V was trimmed by 0 bases and J by 0 bases, leaving 6 bases between them. Germline CDR1 SGHRS, CDR2 YFSETQ. CDR3 length: 14 amino acids. Complete variable domain (other parts from reference TRBV5-1 and TRBJ1-1): KAGVTQTPRYLIKTRGQQVTLSCSPISGHRSVSWYQQTPGQGLQFLFEYFSETQRNKGNFPGRFSGRQFSNSRSEMNVSTLELGDSALYLCASSLDGMNTEAFFGQGTRLTVV.

The rearrangement joins TRBV5-1 to TRBJ2-1, with 15 positions matching TRBD2. The CDR3 spans 17 residues. V trimming: 4 bases; J trimming: 8 bases; junction bases outside the gene matches: 10. CDR1 is SGHRS and CDR2 is YFSETQ in the germline V gene. CDR3 amino acids: CASSLGTSGGPDYEQFF. DNA of the CDR3: TGCGCCAGCAGCCTAGGGACTAGCGGGGGGCCTGACTATGAGCAGTTCTTC.

This clone showed up just once. The V and J genes are TRBV5-1 and TRBJ1-1, with 7 bases matching TRBD1. Per germline, CDR1 SGHRS and CDR2 YFSETQ. The CDR3 sequence is 15 residues long. V gave up 0 bases and J gave up 6 bases; unmatched junction bases: 8. The CDR3 spells CASSLAVTGRSEAFF. CDR3 nucleotide sequence: TGCGCCAGCAGCTTGGCAGTGACAGGGAGGTCTGAAGCTTTCTTT.

This chain joins TRBV28 and TRBJ2-7, with 7 bases matching TRBD2. In germline, CDR1 is MDHEN, CDR2 SYDVKM. The CDR3 totals 12 residues. V shed 2 bases, J shed 9 bases, and the junction held 4 bases outside the gene matches. CDR3 DNA sequence: TGTGCCAGCAGTTTAGGGGGGGACCGGCAGTACTTC. The encoded protein is CASSLGGDRQYF.

This clone came up once. For the CDR3, the DNA is TGTGCCAGCAGCCAAGGTTTACAGGGGGGGTACCAAGAGACCCAGTACTTC. Protein product: CASSQGLQGGYQETQYF. V gene TRBV14 combines with J gene TRBJ2-5, with D perhaps TRBD1 (8 bases). Germline V gene data show CDR1 as SGHDN and CDR2 as FVKESK. This CDR3 contains 17 residues. The V gene lost 1 base and the J gene lost 0 bases, with 15 bases spanning the gap. Combining the CDR3 with reference TRBV14 and TRBJ2-5 gives the whole variable domain EAGVTQFPSHSVIEKGQTVTLRCDPISGHDNLYWYRRVMGKEIKFLLHFVKESKQDESGMPNNRFLAERTGGTYSTLKVQPAELEDSGVYFCASSQGLQGGYQETQYFGPGTRLLVL.

CDR3 coding DNA: TGTGCCAGCAGTGCCCGGGACAGGGGCTATGGCTACACCTTC. Translated: CASSARDRGYGYTF. This chain connects TRBV6-1 to TRBJ1-2; 10 bases map to TRBD1. Germline V gene data show CDR1 as MNHNS and CDR2 as SASEGT. There are 14 residues in the CDR3. Losses at the gene ends were 4 bases for V and 4 bases for J; bases not matched to a gene: 3.

This chain uses TRBV19 with TRBJ1-1, with 11 bases matching TRBD1. Trimming removed 7 bases from V and 5 bases from J; junction bases left unmatched: 9. Germline assignment: CDR1 LNHDA and CDR2 SQIVND (reference sequence). This CDR3 contains 15 residues. CDR3 protein: CASTRAGQGGTEAFF. The CDR3 DNA reads as TGTGCCAGTACCCGGGCGGGACAGGGGGGTACTGAAGCTTTCTTT.

This rearrangement joins TRBV5-4 to TRBJ1-2, with D unresolved. This CDR3 spans 12 amino acids. Trimming removed 0 bases from V and 12 bases from J, with 12 bases in between. Germline CDR1 reads SGHNT; CDR2 reads YYREEE (reference sequence). The chain's CDR3 is CASSLVGGYDTF. The DNA for the CDR3 is TGTGCCAGCAGCTTGGTAGGAGGCTATGACACCTTC.